The 18 T cell receptor beta chains presented below share a single source sample, sequenced in a study of yellow fever vaccine responses in identical twins. TCRdb re-called the RT-PCR reads with MiXCR, one entry per CDR3 protein. The repertoire holds 15,000 to 20,000 distinct CDR3 sequences, roughly 70% seen once, with about 2.5% in the top ten. The starting material was T cells from blood (PBMCs), unsorted or a sorted subset (not recorded which), obtained before or after yellow fever vaccination (not recorded which). These receptors all come from a woman aged 18-35 years who received the yellow fever vaccine.

This chain links TRBV7-6 with TRBJ2-2; D is perhaps TRBD1 (5 bases). This CDR3 comprises 14 residues. CDR1 is SGHVS, CDR2 FNYEAQ, per germline. Trimming took 4 bases from V and 3 from J, leaving 9 bases between them. The CDR3: CASSSQGYTGELFF. The CDR3 DNA reads TGTGCCAGCAGCTCCCAGGGTTACACCGGGGAGCTGTTTTTT.

This rearrangement joins TRBV12-3 or TRBV12-4 to TRBJ2-5, with 12 bases aligning to TRBD2. This CDR3 has 12 amino acids. Trimming at V came to 9 bases and at J to 6 bases, leaving 2 bases not matched to a gene. The CDR3 region has the DNA TGTGCCAGTACTAGCGGGAGGAAGACCCAGTACTTC. This sequence encodes CASTSGRKTQYF.

The CDR3 region is CASSLGARSNQPQHF. CDR3 coding DNA: TGTGCCAGCAGTTTGGGGGCGAGGAGCAATCAGCCCCAGCATTTT. The chain has TRBV27 and TRBJ1-5; D may be TRBD1 (6 bases). This CDR3 has 15 residues. Trimming took 3 bases from V and 1 from J, leaving 10 bases between them. Germline V gene sequence: CDR1 MNHEY, CDR2 SMNVEV (reference sequence).

The chain carries TRBV29-1 and TRBJ2-1, with 7 positions matching TRBD2. CDR1 SQVTM and CDR2 ANQGSEA come from the germline V gene. The length of the CDR3 is 13 residues. Trimming at V came to 7 bases and at J to 1 base, leaving 4 bases not matched to a gene. DNA of the CDR3: TGCAGCGCCCGGGGAGGGTCCTACAATGAGCAGTTCTTC. It codes for CSARGGSYNEQFF.

V is TRBV13 and J is TRBJ2-3; 10 nucleotides match TRBD2. J lost 2 bases, V lost 4 bases, and 9 bases had no gene match. Germline V gene sequence: CDR1 PRHDT, CDR2 FYEKMQ (reference sequence). There are 17 residues in the CDR3. CDR3 residues: CASSSVIAGGSTDTQYF. Written as DNA, the CDR3 is TGTGCCAGCAGCTCGGTTATAGCGGGGGGTTCCACAGATACGCAGTATTTT. The full variable domain, with the rest looked up from reference TRBV13 and TRBJ2-3, is AAGVIQSPRHLIKEKRETATLKCYPIPRHDTVYWYQQGPGQDPQFLISFYEKMQSDKGSIPDRFSAQQFSDYHSELNMSSLELGDSALYFCASSSVIAGGSTDTQYFGPGTRLTVL.

This clonotype showed up just once. The chain joins TRBV20-1 to TRBJ2-7; D is ambiguous. Trimming pared 1 base from V and 0 bases from J, leaving 13 bases between. The CDR3 length is 15 residues. Germline V gives CDR1 DFQATT, CDR2 SNEGSKA (reference sequence). This CDR3 reads CSARGSGLFSYEQYF. As DNA, the CDR3 is TGCAGTGCTAGAGGCTCAGGTTTGTTCTCCTACGAGCAGTACTTC.

This clonotype has just a few counts. The chain carries TRBV13 and TRBJ2-1; TRBD1 agrees at 9 bases. The CDR3 spans 17 residues. Trimming removed 1 base from V and 9 bases from J; junction bases left unmatched: 13. Germline-derived CDR1 and CDR2 are PRHDT and FYEKMQ (reference sequence). CDR3 DNA: TGTGCCAGCAGCTTAGTGACCAACACAGGGGGCTCCCGTGAGCAGTTCTTC. As protein: CASSLVTNTGGSREQFF.

The chain has TRBV20-1 and TRBJ2-5; 10 bases are a match to TRBD1. The CDR3 is 12 amino acids. Per germline, CDR1 DFQATT and CDR2 SNEGSKA (reference sequence). J was trimmed by 7 bases and V by 5 bases; bases with no gene match: 4. The CDR3 nucleotides read TGCAGTGCTGAGACAGGGGGCGCGACCCAGTACTTC. Translation: CSAETGGATQYF.

The gene calls are TRBV4-1 and TRBJ2-7; D possibly matches TRBD1 or TRBD2 (5 bases each). This CDR3 has 15 residues. CDR1 and CDR2 from the germline V gene are MGHRA and YSYEKL. V lost 4 bases and J 3 bases, leaving 16 bases between the germline ends. This chain's CDR3 is CASSPAVGTVYEQYV. CDR3 DNA: TGCGCCAGCAGCCCCGCGGTGGGGACGGTCTACGAGCAGTACGTC.

This clonotype was recorded a few times. This chain connects TRBV2 to TRBJ2-7, with D hard to call. Germline V gives CDR1 SNHLY, CDR2 FYNNEI. The ends were cut back, 7 bases at V and 0 bases at J, with 7 bases in the middle. The CDR3 is 12 residues long. The CDR3 reads CASKFLSYEQYF. In DNA, the CDR3 is TGTGCCAGCAAGTTTCTCTCCTACGAGCAGTACTTC.

V and J are TRBV2 and TRBJ2-3, with D perhaps being TRBD1 or TRBD2 (7 bases each). Germline V CDR1 and CDR2: SNHLY, FYNNEI. CDR3 size: 14 residues. Deletions cut 10 bases from V and 5 bases from J, with 19 bases between. The DNA for the CDR3 is TGTGCCACCCCCGGGGGGACAGCAAGAGATACGCAGTATTTT. Protein product: CATPGGTARDTQYF.

This chain connects TRBV29-1 to TRBJ2-1; D tentatively fits TRBD1 or TRBD2 (5 bases each). The V and J ends lost 6 bases and 8 bases respectively, with 20 bases between them. CDR1 SQVTM and CDR2 ANQGSEA come from the germline V gene. The CDR3 runs to 14 residues. The DNA of the CDR3 is TGCAGCGTGGTGTCGGGGACCTTGGGGGATGAGCAGTTCTTC. Encoded protein: CSVVSGTLGDEQFF.

The chain combines TRBV28 with TRBJ2-7; 10 bases agree with TRBD1. CDR1 MDHEN and CDR2 SYDVKM come from the germline V gene. V gave up 7 bases and J gave up 3 bases; unmatched junction bases: 6. The CDR3 is 14 amino acids. The CDR3 sequence is CASTLGDRGYEQYF. DNA for the CDR3: TGTGCCAGCACCCTCGGGGACAGGGGCTACGAGCAGTACTTC.

This rearrangement joins TRBV6-1 to TRBJ1-1; TRBD1 is a possible D gene (6 bases). In germline, CDR1 is MNHNS, CDR2 SASEGT. V was shortened by 6 bases and J by 1 base, with 12 bases between the two germline ends. The CDR3 loop spans 14 amino acids. The CDR3 bases are TGTGCCAGCAGCCAGGTACAGGGGAACACTGAAGCTTTCTTT. Amino acids: CASSQVQGNTEAFF.

V gene TRBV7-6 combines with J gene TRBJ2-5, with 13 bases fitting TRBD2. V was clipped by 5 bases and J by 3 bases; unmatched bases: 3. CDR3 length equals 15 residues. The germline V gene has CDR1 SGHVS and CDR2 FNYEAQ. CDR3: CASSPGLAGKETQYF. DNA of the CDR3: TGTGCCAGCAGCCCGGGACTAGCGGGGAAAGAGACCCAGTACTTC.

V gene TRBV19 combines with J gene TRBJ2-5; D is uncertain. Germline-derived CDR1 and CDR2 are LNHDA and SQIVND (reference sequence). This CDR3 is built from 12 residues. V was trimmed by 6 bases and J by 0 bases, leaving 5 bases between them. The CDR3 DNA sequence: TGTGCCAGTAGGGGGTACCAAGAGACCCAGTACTTC. Translating gives CASRGYQETQYF. The full variable domain, rest sourced from reference TRBV19 and TRBJ2-5, is DGGITQSPKYLFRKEGQNVTLSCEQNLNHDAMYWYRQDPGQGLRLIYYSQIVNDFQKGDIAEGYSVSREKKESFPLTVTSAQKNPTAFYLCASRGYQETQYFGPGTRLLVL.

The chain has TRBV4-1 and TRBJ1-1, with 7 bases fitting TRBD1. The ends lost 3 bases at V and 1 base at J; junction bases unmatched: 5. Germline V gives CDR1 MGHRA, CDR2 YSYEKL. CDR3 length: 15 residues. The CDR3 coding sequence is TGCGCCAGCAGCCAGGCAGGGGGGCGGAACACTGAAGCTTTCTTT. This gives the protein CASSQAGGRNTEAFF.

This clonotype has only a few counts. V is TRBV20-1 and J is TRBJ1-4; no reliable D call. V dropped 4 bases and J dropped 7 bases, with 13 bases sitting between them. The CDR3 length is 13 residues. The germline V gene encodes CDR1 DFQATT and CDR2 SNEGSKA (reference sequence). CDR3 bases: TGCAGTGCTATTCAGAGGCCCAGTGAAAAACTGTTTTTT. It is translated as CSAIQRPSEKLFF.